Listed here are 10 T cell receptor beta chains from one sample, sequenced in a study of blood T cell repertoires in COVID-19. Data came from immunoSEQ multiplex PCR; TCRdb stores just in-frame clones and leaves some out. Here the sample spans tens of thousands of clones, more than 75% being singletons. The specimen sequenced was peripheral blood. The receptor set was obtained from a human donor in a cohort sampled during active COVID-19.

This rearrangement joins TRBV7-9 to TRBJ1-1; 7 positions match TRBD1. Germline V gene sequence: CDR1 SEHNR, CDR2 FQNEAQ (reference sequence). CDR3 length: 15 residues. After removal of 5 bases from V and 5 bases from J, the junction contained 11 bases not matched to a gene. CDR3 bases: TGTGCCAGCAGCCCTAGGAGCAGGGGGTGGACTGAAGCTTTCTTT. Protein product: CASSPRSRGWTEAFF.

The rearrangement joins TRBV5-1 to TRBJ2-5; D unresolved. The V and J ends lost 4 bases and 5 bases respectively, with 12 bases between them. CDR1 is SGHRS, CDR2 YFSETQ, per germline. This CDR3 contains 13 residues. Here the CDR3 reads CASSPRPQETQYF. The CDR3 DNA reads TGCGCCAGCAGCCCCCGCCCCCAGGAGACCCAGTACTTC.

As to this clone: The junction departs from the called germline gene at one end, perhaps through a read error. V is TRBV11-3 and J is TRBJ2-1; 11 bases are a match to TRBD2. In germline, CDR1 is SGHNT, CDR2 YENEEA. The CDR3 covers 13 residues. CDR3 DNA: TGTGCCAGCAGCTTAGTGACTAGCGGGGCCGCGGTCTTC. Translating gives CASSLVTSGAAVF.

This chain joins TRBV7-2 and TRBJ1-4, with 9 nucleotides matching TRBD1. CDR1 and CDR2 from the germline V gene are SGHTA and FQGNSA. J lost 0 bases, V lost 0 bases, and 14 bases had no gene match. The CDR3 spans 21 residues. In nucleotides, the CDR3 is TGTGCCAGCAGCTTAGCGGCCGGACAGGGGCATATTTCGGCAACTAATGAAAAACTGTTTTTT. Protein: CASSLAAGQGHISATNEKLFF.

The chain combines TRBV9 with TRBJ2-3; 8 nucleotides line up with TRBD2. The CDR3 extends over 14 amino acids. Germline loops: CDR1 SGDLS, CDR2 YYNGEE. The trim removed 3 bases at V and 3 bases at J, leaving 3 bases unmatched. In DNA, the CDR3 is TGTGCCAGCAGCGCAATAGCGGGGACAGATACGCAGTATTTT. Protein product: CASSAIAGTDTQYF. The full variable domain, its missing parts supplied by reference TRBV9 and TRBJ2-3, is DSGVTQTPKHLITATGQRVTLRCSPRSGDLSVYWYQQSLDQGLQFLIQYYNGEERAKGNILERFSAQQFPDLHSELNLSSLELGDSALYFCASSAIAGTDTQYFGPGTRLTVL.

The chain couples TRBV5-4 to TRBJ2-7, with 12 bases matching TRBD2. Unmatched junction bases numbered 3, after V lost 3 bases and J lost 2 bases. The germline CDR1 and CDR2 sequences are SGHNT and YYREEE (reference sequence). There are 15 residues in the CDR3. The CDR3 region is CASSSLAGGPYEQYF. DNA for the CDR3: TGTGCCAGCAGCTCACTAGCGGGGGGTCCCTACGAGCAGTACTTC.

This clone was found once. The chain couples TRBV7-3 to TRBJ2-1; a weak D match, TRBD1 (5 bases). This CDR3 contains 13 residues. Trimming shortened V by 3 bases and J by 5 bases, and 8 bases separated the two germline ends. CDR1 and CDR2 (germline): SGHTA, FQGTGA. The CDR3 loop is CASSLTVNNEQFF. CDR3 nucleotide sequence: TGTGCCAGCAGCTTGACAGTAAACAATGAGCAGTTCTTC.

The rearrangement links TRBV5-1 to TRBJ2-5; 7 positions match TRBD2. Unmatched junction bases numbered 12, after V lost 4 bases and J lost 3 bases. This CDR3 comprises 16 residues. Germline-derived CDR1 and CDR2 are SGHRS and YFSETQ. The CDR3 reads CASSPGRGRGKETQYF. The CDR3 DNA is TGCGCCAGCAGCCCAGGGAGGGGCCGGGGGAAAGAGACCCAGTACTTC.

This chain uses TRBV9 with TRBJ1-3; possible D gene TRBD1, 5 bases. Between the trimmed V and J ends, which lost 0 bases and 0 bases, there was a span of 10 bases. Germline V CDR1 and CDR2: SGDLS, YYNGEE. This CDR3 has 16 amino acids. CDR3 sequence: CASSVAGGNSGNTIYF. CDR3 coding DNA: TGTGCCAGCAGCGTAGCGGGGGGTAACTCTGGAAACACCATATATTTT.

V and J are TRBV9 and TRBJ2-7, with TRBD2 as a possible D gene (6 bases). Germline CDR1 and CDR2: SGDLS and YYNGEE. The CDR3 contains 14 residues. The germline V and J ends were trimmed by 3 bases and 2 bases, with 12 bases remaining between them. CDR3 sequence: CASSAGTDPYEQYF. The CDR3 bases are TGTGCCAGCAGCGCTGGGACTGATCCCTACGAGCAGTACTTC.